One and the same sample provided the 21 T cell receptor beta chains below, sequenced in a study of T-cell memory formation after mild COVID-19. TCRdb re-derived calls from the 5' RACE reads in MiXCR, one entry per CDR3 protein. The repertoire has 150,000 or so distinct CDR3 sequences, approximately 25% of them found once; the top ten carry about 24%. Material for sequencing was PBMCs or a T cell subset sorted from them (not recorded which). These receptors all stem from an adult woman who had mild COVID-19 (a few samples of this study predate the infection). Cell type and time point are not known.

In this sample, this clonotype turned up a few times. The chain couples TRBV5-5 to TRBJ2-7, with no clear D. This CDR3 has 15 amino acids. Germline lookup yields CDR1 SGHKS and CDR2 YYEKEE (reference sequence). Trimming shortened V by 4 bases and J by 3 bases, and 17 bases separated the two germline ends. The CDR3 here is CASSAGPDPFYEQYF. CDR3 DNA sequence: TGTGCCAGCAGCGCCGGGCCAGATCCGTTCTACGAGCAGTACTTC.

CDR3 in amino acids: CASSPFVGIGELFF. In DNA form, the CDR3 reads TGTGCCAGCAGCCCCTTTGTGGGCATCGGGGAGCTGTTTTTT. This sequence joins TRBV7-9 and TRBJ2-2; D gene unclear. Germline CDR1 SEHNR, CDR2 FQNEAQ (reference sequence). Trimming removed 5 bases from V and 7 bases from J, with 14 bases in between. The CDR3 has 14 amino acids. The variable domain in full, completed from reference TRBV7-9 and TRBJ2-2, reads DTGVSQNPRHKITKRGQNVTFRCDPISEHNRLYWYRQTLGQGPEFLTYFQNEAQLEKSRLLSDRFSAERPKGSFSTLEIQRTEQGDSAMYLCASSPFVGIGELFFGEGSRLTVL.

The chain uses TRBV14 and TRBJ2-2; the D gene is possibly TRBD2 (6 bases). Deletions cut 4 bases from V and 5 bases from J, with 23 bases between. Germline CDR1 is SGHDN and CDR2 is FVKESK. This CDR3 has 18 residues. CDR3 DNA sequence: TGTGCCAGCAGCCGCGGGGCGCAGGGCTGGAGGAGGACCGGGGAGCTGTTTTTT. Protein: CASSRGAQGWRRTGELFF. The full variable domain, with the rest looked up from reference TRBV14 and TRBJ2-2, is EAGVTQFPSHSVIEKGQTVTLRCDPISGHDNLYWYRRVMGKEIKFLLHFVKESKQDESGMPNNRFLAERTGGTYSTLKVQPAELEDSGVYFCASSRGAQGWRRTGELFFGEGSRLTVL.

Here the CDR3 DNA reads TGTGCCATCAGTGCGATACGGGAGGGTCTCTACAATGAGCAGTTCTTC. Protein: CAISAIREGLYNEQFF. J is TRBJ2-1 and V is TRBV10-3; 8 nucleotides line up with TRBD2. V lost 4 bases, J lost 3 bases, and 8 bases stayed unmatched. This CDR3 spans 16 amino acids. Germline CDR1 and CDR2: ENHRY and SYGVKD.

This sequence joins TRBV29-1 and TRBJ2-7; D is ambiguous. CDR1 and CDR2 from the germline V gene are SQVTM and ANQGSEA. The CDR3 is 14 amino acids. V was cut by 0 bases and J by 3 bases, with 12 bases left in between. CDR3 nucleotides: TGCAGCGTTGAAGATGGTACAGATTTCTACGAGCAGTACTTC. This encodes CSVEDGTDFYEQYF.

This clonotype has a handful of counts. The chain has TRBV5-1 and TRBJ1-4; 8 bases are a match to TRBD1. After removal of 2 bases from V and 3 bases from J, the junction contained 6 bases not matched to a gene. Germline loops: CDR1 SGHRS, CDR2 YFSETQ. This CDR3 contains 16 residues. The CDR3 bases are TGCGCCAGCAGCTTTTACCCGGGACAGGCTAATGAAAAACTGTTTTTT. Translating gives CASSFYPGQANEKLFF.

CDR3 coding DNA: TGTGCCAGCAGTTTGGATGGAGTTAATGGCTACACCTTC. This codes for CASSLDGVNGYTF. The V and J genes are TRBV28 and TRBJ1-2, with no clear D. Trimming pared 3 bases from V and 6 bases from J, leaving 11 bases between. CDR1 and CDR2 (germline): MDHEN, SYDVKM. The CDR3 covers 13 residues.

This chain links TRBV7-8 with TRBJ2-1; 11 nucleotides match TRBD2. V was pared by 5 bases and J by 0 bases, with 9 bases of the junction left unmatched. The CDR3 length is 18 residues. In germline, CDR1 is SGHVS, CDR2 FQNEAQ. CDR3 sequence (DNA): TGTGCCAGCAGCCACCCGTCTACTAGCGGGAGCTCCTACAATGAGCAGTTCTTC. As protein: CASSHPSTSGSSYNEQFF.

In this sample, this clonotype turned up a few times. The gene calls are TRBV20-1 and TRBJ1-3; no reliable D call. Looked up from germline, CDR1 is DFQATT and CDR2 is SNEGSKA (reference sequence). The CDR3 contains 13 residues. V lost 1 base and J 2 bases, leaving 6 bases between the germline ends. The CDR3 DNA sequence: TGCAGTGCTAGAGGGATGGCTGGAAACACCATATATTTT. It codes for CSARGMAGNTIYF.

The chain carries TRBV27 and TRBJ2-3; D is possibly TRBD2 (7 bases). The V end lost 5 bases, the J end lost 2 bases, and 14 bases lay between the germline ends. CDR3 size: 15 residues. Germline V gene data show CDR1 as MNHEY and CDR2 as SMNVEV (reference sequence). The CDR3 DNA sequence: TGTGCCAGCAGTCCCTGGGGGGGCCCCACAGATACGCAGTATTTT. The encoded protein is CASSPWGGPTDTQYF.

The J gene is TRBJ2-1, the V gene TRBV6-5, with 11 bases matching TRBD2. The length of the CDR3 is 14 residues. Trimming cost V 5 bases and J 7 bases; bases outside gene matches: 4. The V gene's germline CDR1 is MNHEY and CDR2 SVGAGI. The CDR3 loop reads CASSTSGGLNEQFF. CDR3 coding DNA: TGTGCCAGCAGTACTAGCGGGGGCTTAAATGAGCAGTTCTTC.

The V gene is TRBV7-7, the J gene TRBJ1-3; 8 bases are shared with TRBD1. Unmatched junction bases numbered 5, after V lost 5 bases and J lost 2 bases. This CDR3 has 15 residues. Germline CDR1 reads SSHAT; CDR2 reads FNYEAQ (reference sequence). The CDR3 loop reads CASSPDRGTGNTIYF. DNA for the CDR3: TGTGCCAGCAGCCCCGACAGGGGCACTGGAAACACCATATATTTT.

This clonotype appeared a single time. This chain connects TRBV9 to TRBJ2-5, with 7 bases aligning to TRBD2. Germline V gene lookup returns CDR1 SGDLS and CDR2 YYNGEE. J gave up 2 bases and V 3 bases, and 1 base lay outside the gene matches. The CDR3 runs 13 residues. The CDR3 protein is CASSGGGQETQYF. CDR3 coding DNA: TGTGCCAGCAGCGGGGGGGGGCAAGAGACCCAGTACTTC.

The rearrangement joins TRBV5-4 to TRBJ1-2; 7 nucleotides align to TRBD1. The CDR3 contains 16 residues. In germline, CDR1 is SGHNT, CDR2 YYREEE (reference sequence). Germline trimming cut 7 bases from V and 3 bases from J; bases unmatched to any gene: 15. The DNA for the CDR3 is TGTGCCAGCTTCGCTTATGGAACAGGGGAGGACTATGGCTACACCTTC. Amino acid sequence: CASFAYGTGEDYGYTF.

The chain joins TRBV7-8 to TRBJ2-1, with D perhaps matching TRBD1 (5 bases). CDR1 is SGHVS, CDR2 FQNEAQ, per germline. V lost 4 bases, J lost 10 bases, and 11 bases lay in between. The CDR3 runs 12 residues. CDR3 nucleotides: TGTGCCAGCAGCTCCACAGGACCGGAGCAGTTCTTC. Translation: CASSSTGPEQFF. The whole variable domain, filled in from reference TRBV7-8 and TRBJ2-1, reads GAGVSQSPRYKVAKRGQDVALRCDPISGHVSLFWYQQALGQGPEFLTYFQNEAQLDKSGLPSDRFFAERPEGSVSTLKIQRTQQEDSAVYLCASSSTGPEQFFGPGTRLTVL.

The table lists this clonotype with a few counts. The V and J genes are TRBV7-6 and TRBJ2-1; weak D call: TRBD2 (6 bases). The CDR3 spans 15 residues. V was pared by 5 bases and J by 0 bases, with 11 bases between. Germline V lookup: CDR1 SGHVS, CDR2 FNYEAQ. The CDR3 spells CASSQETSSYNEQFF. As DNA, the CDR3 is TGTGCCAGCAGCCAAGAGACTAGCTCCTACAATGAGCAGTTCTTC.

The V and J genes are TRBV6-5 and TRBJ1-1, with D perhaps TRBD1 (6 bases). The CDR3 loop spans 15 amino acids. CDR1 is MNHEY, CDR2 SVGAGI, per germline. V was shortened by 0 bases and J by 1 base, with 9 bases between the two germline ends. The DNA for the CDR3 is TGTGCCAGCAGTTACTCGGAGACAGGGAACACTGAAGCTTTCTTT. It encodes CASSYSETGNTEAFF.

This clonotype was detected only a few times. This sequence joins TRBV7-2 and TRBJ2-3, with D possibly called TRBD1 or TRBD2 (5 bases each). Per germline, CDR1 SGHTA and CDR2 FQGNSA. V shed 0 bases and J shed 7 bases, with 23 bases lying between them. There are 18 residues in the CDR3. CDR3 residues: CASSLAVGQGPLSHTQYF. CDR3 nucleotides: TGTGCCAGCAGCTTAGCGGTCGGGCAGGGACCCTTGAGTCATACGCAGTATTTT.

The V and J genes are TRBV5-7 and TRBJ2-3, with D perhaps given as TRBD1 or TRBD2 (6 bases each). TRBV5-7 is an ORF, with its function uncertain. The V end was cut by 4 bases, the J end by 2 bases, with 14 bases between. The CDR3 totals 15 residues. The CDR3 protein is CASSPGDTSTDTQYF. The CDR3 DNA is TGTGCCAGCAGCCCGGGGGACACGTCCACAGATACGCAGTATTTT.

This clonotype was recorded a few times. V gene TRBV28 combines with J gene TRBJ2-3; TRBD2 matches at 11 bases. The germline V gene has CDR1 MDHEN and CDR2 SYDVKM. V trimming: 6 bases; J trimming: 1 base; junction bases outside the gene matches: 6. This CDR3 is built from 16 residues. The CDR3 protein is CASSLGLAVGTDTQYF. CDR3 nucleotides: TGTGCCAGCAGCCTGGGACTAGCGGTGGGCACAGATACGCAGTATTTT.

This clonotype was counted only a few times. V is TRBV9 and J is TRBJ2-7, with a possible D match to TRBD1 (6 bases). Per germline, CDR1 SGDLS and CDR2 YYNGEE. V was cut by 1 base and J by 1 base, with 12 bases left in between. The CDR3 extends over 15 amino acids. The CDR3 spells CASSVTNGQSYEQYF. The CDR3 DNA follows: TGTGCCAGCAGCGTAACCAACGGACAGTCCTACGAGCAGTACTTC.